Listed below are T cell receptor beta chains from one sample, sequenced in a study of blood T cell repertoires in COVID-19. Assay: immunoSEQ multiplex PCR; the TCRdb copy retains only in-frame clones and omits some. Found here are 160,000 or so clones, approximately 87% of them singletons; the top ten hold 3% to 4%. The specimen sequenced was peripheral blood. These receptor sequences come from a woman in her 70s with acute or convalescent COVID-19. CDR3s include the opening cysteine and the closing phenylalanine or tryptophan. Fields, in order: V gene, D gene, clone size, J gene, CDR3 protein, CDR3 DNA. D genes are given only for firm matches. Expanded clones are given a class, and other clones once, few, many or no size at all.

v_gene: TRBV6-5; d_gene: .; abundance: .; j_gene: TRBJ1-2; CDR3aa: CASSYSIVRGIFGYTF; CDR3nt: TGTGCCAGCAGTTACTCGATCGTAAGGGGTATATTTGGCTACACCTTC
v_gene: TRBV15; d_gene: TRBD1; abundance: .; j_gene: TRBJ1-6; CDR3aa: CATSRVSGTGGSGSPLHF; CDR3nt: TGTGCCACCAGCAGAGTTTCCGGGACAGGGGGCTCTGGTTCACCCCTCCACTTT
v_gene: TRBV6-5; d_gene: .; abundance: .; j_gene: TRBJ2-1; CDR3aa: CASRSPIEQFF; CDR3nt: TGTGCCAGCAGATCCCCCATTGAGCAGTTCTTC
v_gene: TRBV5-8; d_gene: TRBD1; abundance: .; j_gene: TRBJ2-1; CDR3aa: CATQTGVEQFF; CDR3nt: TGTGCCACCCAAACAGGGGTTGAGCAGTTCTTC
v_gene: TRBV28; d_gene: TRBD1; abundance: .; j_gene: TRBJ1-4; CDR3aa: CASRTGMEEKLFF; CDR3nt: TGTGCCAGCAGGACAGGGATGGAGGAAAAACTGTTTTTT
v_gene: TRBV7-2; d_gene: TRBD2; abundance: .; j_gene: TRBJ2-7; CDR3aa: CASSPSGTSGPLEQYF; CDR3nt: TGTGCCAGCAGCCCATCCGGGACTAGCGGCCCCCTTGAGCAGTACTTC
v_gene: TRBV7-2; d_gene: TRBD1; abundance: .; j_gene: TRBJ1-5; CDR3aa: CASSLVGRTGDNQPQHF; CDR3nt: TGTGCCAGCAGCTTAGTGGGCCGCACAGGGGATAATCAGCCCCAGCATTTT
v_gene: TRBV7-2; d_gene: .; abundance: .; j_gene: TRBJ1-1; CDR3aa: CASSAALPGETWNTEAFF; CDR3nt: TGTGCCAGCAGCGCAGCACTCCCAGGGGAGACATGGAACACTGAAGCTTTCTTT
v_gene: TRBV9; d_gene: TRBD1; abundance: once; j_gene: TRBJ2-7; CDR3aa: CASSVGTGSSYEQYF; CDR3nt: TGTGCCAGCAGCGTAGGGACAGGGAGCTCCTACGAGCAGTACTTC
v_gene: TRBV6-2/TRBV6-3; d_gene: .; abundance: .; j_gene: TRBJ2-3; CDR3aa: CASSRVFGTDTQYF; CDR3nt: TGTGCCAGCAGTCGGGTCTTCGGCACAGATACGCAGTATTTT
v_gene: TRBV25-1; d_gene: TRBD1; abundance: .; j_gene: TRBJ1-1; CDR3aa: CASRTGGNTEAFF; CDR3nt: TGTGCCAGCCGCACAGGGGGAAACACTGAAGCTTTCTTT
v_gene: TRBV6-6; d_gene: .; abundance: .; j_gene: TRBJ2-7; CDR3aa: CASSWDWSSYEQYF; CDR3nt: TGTGCCAGCAGCTGGGACTGGAGCTCCTACGAGCAGTACTTC
v_gene: TRBV20-1; d_gene: TRBD1; abundance: .; j_gene: TRBJ2-3; CDR3aa: CSARDVTGLTF; CDR3nt: TGCAGTGCTAGAGATGTGACAGGGCTAACTTTT
v_gene: TRBV7-8; d_gene: TRBD2; abundance: .; j_gene: TRBJ2-1; CDR3aa: CASSFPLDGGSIYNEQFF; CDR3nt: TGTGCCAGCAGCTTTCCCCTTGATGGCGGGAGTATTTACAATGAGCAGTTCTTC
v_gene: TRBV6-2/TRBV6-3; d_gene: TRBD1; abundance: .; j_gene: TRBJ1-5; CDR3aa: CASSYILTGALNQPQHF; CDR3nt: TGTGCCAGCAGTTACATACTAACAGGGGCCCTCAATCAGCCCCAGCATTTT
v_gene: TRBV6-5; d_gene: .; abundance: .; j_gene: TRBJ1-1; CDR3aa: CASSLTQNTEAFF; CDR3nt: TGTGCCAGCAGTCTTACACAGAACACTGAAGCTTTCTTT
v_gene: TRBV18; d_gene: .; abundance: once; j_gene: TRBJ1-5; CDR3aa: CASSPGQGQNQPQHF; CDR3nt: TGTGCCAGCTCACCCGGACAAGGCCAAAATCAGCCCCAGCATTTT
v_gene: TRBV3-1/TRBV3-2; d_gene: TRBD2; abundance: .; j_gene: TRBJ2-1; CDR3aa: CASSQATSGRAGNEQFF; CDR3nt: TGTGCCAGCAGCCAAGCGACTAGCGGGAGGGCGGGCAATGAGCAGTTCTTC
v_gene: TRBV5-1; d_gene: .; abundance: .; j_gene: TRBJ1-2; CDR3aa: CASSLGQRANYGYTF; CDR3nt: TGCGCCAGCAGCTTGGGACAGAGAGCTAACTATGGCTACACCTTC
v_gene: TRBV6-1; d_gene: .; abundance: .; j_gene: TRBJ1-5; CDR3aa: CASSERLGLSNQPQHF; CDR3nt: TGTGCCAGCAGTGAACGGCTGGGGCTCAGCAATCAGCCCCAGCATTTT
v_gene: TRBV18; d_gene: .; abundance: .; j_gene: TRBJ1-1; CDR3aa: CASSPQGMNTEAFF; CDR3nt: TGTGCCAGCTCACCGCAGGGAATGAACACTGAAGCTTTCTTT
v_gene: TRBV2; d_gene: TRBD2; abundance: .; j_gene: TRBJ2-7; CDR3aa: CATGTRRGVAYEQYF; CDR3nt: TGTGCCACCGGGACTAGGAGAGGGGTTGCCTACGAGCAGTACTTC
v_gene: TRBV11-3; d_gene: .; abundance: few; j_gene: TRBJ1-1; CDR3aa: CASSFFRGTEAFF; CDR3nt: TGTGCCAGCAGCTTTTTTCGGGGGACTGAAGCTTTCTTT
v_gene: TRBV7-9; d_gene: .; abundance: .; j_gene: TRBJ1-1; CDR3aa: CASSPPRDTEAFF; CDR3nt: TGTGCCAGCAGCCCCCCCCGGGACACTGAAGCTTTCTTT
v_gene: TRBV6-6; d_gene: .; abundance: .; j_gene: TRBJ1-2; CDR3aa: CASSQRTGYYGYTF; CDR3nt: TGTGCCAGCAGCCAAAGGACGGGATACTATGGCTACACCTTC
v_gene: TRBV3-1/TRBV3-2; d_gene: .; abundance: few; j_gene: TRBJ1-5; CDR3aa: CASSQDTGGNQPQHF; CDR3nt: TGTGCCAGCAGCCAAGATACGGGGGGAAATCAGCCCCAGCATTTT
v_gene: TRBV6-6; d_gene: TRBD1; abundance: .; j_gene: TRBJ1-2; CDR3aa: CASSYEGAPPGYTF; CDR3nt: TGTGCCAGCAGTTACGAGGGGGCGCCGCCCGGCTACACCTTC
v_gene: TRBV15; d_gene: .; abundance: .; j_gene: TRBJ2-7; CDR3aa: CATSPQGYRTYEQYF; CDR3nt: TGTGCCACCAGCCCACAGGGCTACAGAACCTACGAGCAGTACTTC
v_gene: TRBV11-2; d_gene: TRBD2; abundance: .; j_gene: TRBJ2-1; CDR3aa: CASSLRTSGGNNEQFF; CDR3nt: TGTGCCAGCAGCCTGAGGACTAGCGGGGGAAACAATGAGCAGTTCTTC
v_gene: TRBV11-2; d_gene: .; abundance: .; j_gene: TRBJ1-2; CDR3aa: CASSPDRRGYTF; CDR3nt: TGTGCCAGCAGCCCGGACAGACGGGGCTACACCTTC
v_gene: TRBV15; d_gene: TRBD1; abundance: .; j_gene: TRBJ2-7; CDR3aa: CATSMRTGVEQYF; CDR3nt: TGTGCCACCAGCATGAGGACAGGGGTCGAGCAGTACTTC
v_gene: TRBV10-3; d_gene: TRBD1; abundance: .; j_gene: TRBJ2-7; CDR3aa: CAIMDRGPSYEQYF; CDR3nt: TGTGCCATCATGGACAGGGGCCCTTCCTACGAGCAGTACTTC
v_gene: TRBV5-5; d_gene: .; abundance: .; j_gene: TRBJ2-7; CDR3aa: CASSLVAGAPREQYF; CDR3nt: TGTGCCAGCAGCTTGGTCGCGGGGGCGCCCCGAGAGCAGTACTTC
v_gene: TRBV5-1; d_gene: .; abundance: .; j_gene: TRBJ2-2; CDR3aa: CASSLNTLVTGELFF; CDR3nt: TGCGCCAGCAGCCTGAATACACTAGTCACCGGGGAGCTGTTTTTT
v_gene: TRBV27; d_gene: TRBD2; abundance: few; j_gene: TRBJ2-7; CDR3aa: CASSPGTSGSNEQYF; CDR3nt: TGTGCCAGCAGCCCCGGGACTAGCGGGAGTAACGAGCAGTACTTC
v_gene: TRBV5-1; d_gene: TRBD2; abundance: .; j_gene: TRBJ2-2; CDR3aa: CASSLLLAENTGELFF; CDR3nt: TGCGCCAGCAGCTTGTTGCTAGCGGAGAACACCGGGGAGCTGTTTTTT
v_gene: TRBV29-1; d_gene: .; abundance: .; j_gene: TRBJ1-1; CDR3aa: CSVGLSLGTEAFF; CDR3nt: TGCAGCGTGGGACTGAGTTTGGGCACTGAAGCTTTCTTT
v_gene: TRBV30; d_gene: .; abundance: few; j_gene: TRBJ2-2; CDR3aa: CAWSEWGPGELFF; CDR3nt: TGTGCCTGGAGTGAGTGGGGGCCCGGGGAGCTGTTTTTT
v_gene: TRBV7-2; d_gene: TRBD1; abundance: .; j_gene: TRBJ2-1; CDR3aa: CASSTFGTGGNEQFF; CDR3nt: TGTGCCAGCAGCACGTTTGGGACAGGGGGCAATGAGCAGTTCTTC
v_gene: TRBV6-2/TRBV6-3; d_gene: .; abundance: .; j_gene: TRBJ2-1; CDR3aa: CASSSYGRRRNNEQFF; CDR3nt: TGTGCCAGCAGTTCGTACGGGAGACGTCGGAACAATGAGCAGTTCTTC
v_gene: TRBV24-1; d_gene: TRBD1; abundance: .; j_gene: TRBJ1-5; CDR3aa: CATSENGQGLINQPQHF; CDR3nt: TGTGCCACCAGTGAAAACGGACAGGGCTTAATTAATCAGCCCCAGCATTTT
v_gene: TRBV4-3; d_gene: TRBD2; abundance: .; j_gene: TRBJ2-3; CDR3aa: CASSRSLAVQRTDTQYF; CDR3nt: TGCGCCAGCAGCCGGTCACTAGCGGTCCAGCGCACAGATACGCAGTATTTT
v_gene: TRBV2; d_gene: .; abundance: .; j_gene: TRBJ2-2; CDR3aa: CASSENRVTGELFF; CDR3nt: TGTGCCAGCAGTGAAAACAGGGTAACCGGGGAGCTGTTTTTT
v_gene: TRBV5-5; d_gene: .; abundance: once; j_gene: TRBJ1-2; CDR3aa: CASSFDTANYGYTF; CDR3nt: TGTGCCAGCAGCTTCGACACCGCTAACTATGGCTACACCTTC
v_gene: TRBV14; d_gene: .; abundance: .; j_gene: TRBJ1-1; CDR3aa: CASSQTGLMNTEAFF; CDR3nt: TGTGCCAGCAGCCAGACGGGACTGATGAACACTGAAGCTTTCTTT
v_gene: TRBV5-1; d_gene: TRBD1; abundance: .; j_gene: TRBJ2-3; CDR3aa: CASSRTGADTQYF; CDR3nt: TGCGCCAGCAGCAGGACAGGGGCAGATACGCAGTATTTT
v_gene: TRBV6-1; d_gene: TRBD1; abundance: .; j_gene: TRBJ1-5; CDR3aa: CASSELSAGGSSNQPQHF; CDR3nt: TGTGCCAGCAGTGAACTGTCGGCAGGGGGCAGTAGCAATCAGCCCCAGCATTTT
v_gene: TRBV29-1; d_gene: TRBD1; abundance: .; j_gene: TRBJ1-4; CDR3aa: CSVRTGTFEKLFF; CDR3nt: TGCAGCGTTCGGACAGGGACATTTGAAAAACTGTTTTTT
v_gene: TRBV7-9; d_gene: .; abundance: .; j_gene: TRBJ1-1; CDR3aa: CASSLIPGSVTEAFF; CDR3nt: TGTGCCAGCAGCTTAATTCCCGGGTCGGTCACTGAAGCTTTCTTT
v_gene: TRBV7-2; d_gene: TRBD1; abundance: .; j_gene: TRBJ1-1; CDR3aa: CASSRQGRTEAFF; CDR3nt: TGTGCCAGCAGCCGACAGGGTAGGACTGAAGCTTTCTTT
v_gene: TRBV6-2/TRBV6-3; d_gene: TRBD2; abundance: .; j_gene: TRBJ2-1; CDR3aa: CASSSPGLATNKQFF; CDR3nt: TGTGCCAGCAGTTCCCCGGGACTAGCGACGAATAAGCAGTTCTTC
v_gene: TRBV7-2; d_gene: .; abundance: .; j_gene: TRBJ1-1; CDR3aa: CASSLSTGSRAFF; CDR3nt: TGTGCCAGCAGCTTATCGACGGGGAGTAGGGCTTTCTTT
v_gene: TRBV19; d_gene: TRBD1; abundance: .; j_gene: TRBJ1-2; CDR3aa: CASSIVGTGTNYGYTF; CDR3nt: TGTGCCAGTAGTATAGTGGGGACAGGCACTAACTATGGCTACACCTTC